This T cell receptor beta chain comes out of a study of blood T cells in healthy people across ages. Then a second PCR, running roughly 7 to 12 cycles, was carried out with a sample-barcoded 5' primer and a J-beta primer mix. TCRdb re-called the 5' RACE reads with MiXCR, one entry per CDR3 protein. The sample gives hundreds of thousands of distinct CDR3 sequences, around 27% of which show up once; about 3.9% is in the top ten. This clonotype has just a few counts. CDR3 size: 14 residues. Germline-derived CDR1 and CDR2 are MNHNY and SVGAGI (reference sequence). V was trimmed by 2 bases and J by 2 bases, leaving 6 bases between them. This sample was shared with a second study, whose subject was T cells of mothers and their children. This second report adds: Donors were three healthy Caucasian mothers and their six children. Sequencing returned over 8 million TCR beta CDR3 reads per mother and about 2.9 million per child. The study found slightly higher but non-significant overlap in related versus unrelated mother-child pairs.

The sample comprised blood. The chain combines TRBV6-6 with TRBJ1-4; D perhaps matches TRBD1 (5 bases). The TCR comes from a boy aged 2 to 9 in good health. DNA of the CDR3: TGTGCCAGCAGTTACGGGGGTACTAATGAAAAACTGTTTTTT. The encoded protein is CASSYGGTNEKLFF.